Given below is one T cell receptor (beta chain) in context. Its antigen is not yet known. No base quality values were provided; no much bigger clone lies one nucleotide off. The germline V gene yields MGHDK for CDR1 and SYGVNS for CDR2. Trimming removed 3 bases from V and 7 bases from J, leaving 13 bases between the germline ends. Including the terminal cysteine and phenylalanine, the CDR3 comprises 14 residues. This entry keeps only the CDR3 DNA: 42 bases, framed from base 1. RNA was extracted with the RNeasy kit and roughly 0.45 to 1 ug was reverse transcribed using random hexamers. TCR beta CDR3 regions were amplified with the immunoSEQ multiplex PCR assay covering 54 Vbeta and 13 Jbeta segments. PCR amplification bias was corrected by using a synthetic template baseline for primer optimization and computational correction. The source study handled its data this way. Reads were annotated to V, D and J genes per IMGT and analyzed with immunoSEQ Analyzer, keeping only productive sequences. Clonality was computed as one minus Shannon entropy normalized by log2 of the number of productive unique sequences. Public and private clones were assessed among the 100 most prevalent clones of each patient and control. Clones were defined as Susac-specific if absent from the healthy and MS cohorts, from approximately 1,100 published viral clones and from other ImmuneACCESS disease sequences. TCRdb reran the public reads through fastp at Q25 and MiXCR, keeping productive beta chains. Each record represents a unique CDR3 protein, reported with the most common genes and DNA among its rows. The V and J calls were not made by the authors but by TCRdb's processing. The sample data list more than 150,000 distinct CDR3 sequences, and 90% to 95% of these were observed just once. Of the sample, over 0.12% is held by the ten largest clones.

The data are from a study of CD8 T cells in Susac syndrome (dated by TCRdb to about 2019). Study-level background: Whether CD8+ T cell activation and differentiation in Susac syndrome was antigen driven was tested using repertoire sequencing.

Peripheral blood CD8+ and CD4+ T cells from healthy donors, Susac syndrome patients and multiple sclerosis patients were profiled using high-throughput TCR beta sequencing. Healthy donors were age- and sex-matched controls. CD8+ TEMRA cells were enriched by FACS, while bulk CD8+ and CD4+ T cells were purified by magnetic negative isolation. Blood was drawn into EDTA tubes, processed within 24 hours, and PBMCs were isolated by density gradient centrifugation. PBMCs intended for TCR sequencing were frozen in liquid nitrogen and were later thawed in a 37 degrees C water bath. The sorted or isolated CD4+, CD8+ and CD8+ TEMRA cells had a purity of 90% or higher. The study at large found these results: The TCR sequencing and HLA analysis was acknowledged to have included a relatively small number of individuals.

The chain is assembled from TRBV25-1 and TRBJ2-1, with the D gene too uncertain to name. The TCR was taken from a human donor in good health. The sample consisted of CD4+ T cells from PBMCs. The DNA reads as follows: TGTGCCAGCAGTGATGTAGGGTGGCCGAATGAGCAGTTCTTC. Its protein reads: CASSDVGWPNEQFF.